Listed here are 24 T cell receptor beta chains from one sample, sequenced in a study of spatial heterogeneity in lung cancer. Regarding the study as a whole: Expanded intratumoral alpha and beta TCR counts tracked tumor mutation counts.

No antigen has been identified for these receptors. A single record per CDR3 protein comes from TCRdb applying MiXCR to the 5' RACE reads. The sample has about 3,300 distinct CDR3 sequences; about 16% are singletons. As for time point: sample taken at primary tumor resection. The sample here was lung tumor tissue, taken at surgery. The receptors were gathered from a male donor with early-stage non-small cell lung cancer.

There are a few counts of this clonotype. This chain connects TRBV29-1 to TRBJ2-2, with 8 bases lining up with TRBD1. The CDR3 runs 14 residues. CDR1 and CDR2 from the germline V gene are SQVTM and ANQGSEA. Germline trimming cut 7 bases from V and 5 bases from J; bases unmatched to any gene: 9. The CDR3 sequence: CSARQGHETGELFF. The CDR3 region has the DNA TGCAGCGCCCGACAGGGGCACGAAACCGGGGAGCTGTTTTTT.

The V and J genes are TRBV27 and TRBJ1-2, with a possible D match to TRBD1 (5 bases). Looked up from germline, CDR1 is MNHEY and CDR2 is SMNVEV (reference sequence). V lost 6 bases and J 0 bases, leaving 23 bases between the germline ends. This CDR3 contains 18 residues. The CDR3 loop is CASRSPSAQGSSNYGYTF. CDR3 nucleotide sequence: TGTGCCAGCAGATCTCCCTCAGCCCAGGGCAGCTCTAACTATGGCTACACCTTC.

By share, this clonotype ranks as large (0.1 to 1%). This rearrangement joins TRBV18 to TRBJ1-5, with TRBD1 as a possible D gene (5 bases). The CDR3 is 15 residues long. The germline gives CDR1 KGHSH, CDR2 LQKENI. The V and J ends lost 2 bases and 1 base respectively, with 9 bases between them. CDR3 nucleotides: TGTGCCAGCTCACCAGGGACCGGGAGCAATCAGCCCCAGCATTTT. Its protein product is CASSPGTGSNQPQHF.

This clonotype appeared a few times. The chain is built from TRBV6-5 and TRBJ2-3; D not certain. Germline lookup yields CDR1 MNHEY and CDR2 SVGAGI. V was cut by 0 bases and J by 5 bases, with 9 bases left in between. This CDR3 contains 14 residues. In DNA, the CDR3 is TGTGCCAGCAGTTACTCTTCGGTGCTAGATACGCAGTATTTT. Translated: CASSYSSVLDTQYF.

The gene calls are TRBV27 and TRBJ1-3; weak D call: TRBD1 (6 bases). CDR1 is MNHEY, CDR2 SMNVEV, per germline (reference sequence). Trimming cost V 4 bases and J 0 bases, with 10 bases left between them. CDR3 length equals 15 residues. The CDR3 spells CASSSQGYSGNTIYF. The CDR3 bases are TGTGCCAGCAGTTCACAGGGATACTCTGGAAACACCATATATTTT.

This chain uses TRBV7-8 with TRBJ1-2; perhaps TRBD1 as D (5 bases). Trimming took off 2 bases at V and 0 bases at J, with 10 bases between the two ends. The CDR3 covers 15 residues. CDR1 is SGHVS and CDR2 is FQNEAQ in the germline V gene. In nucleotides, the CDR3 is TGTGCCAGCAGCTTACAGGGATTAGCTAACTATGGCTACACCTTC. It is translated as CASSLQGLANYGYTF.

This clonotype is categorized as medium-sized. This sequence joins TRBV29-1 and TRBJ1-1; weak D call: TRBD1 (5 bases). The V gene's germline CDR1 is SQVTM and CDR2 ANQGSEA. The CDR3 contains 15 residues. Trimming took off 1 base at V and 4 bases at J, with 16 bases between the two ends. The CDR3: CSVEGRQGRFTEAFF. The CDR3 DNA reads as TGCAGCGTTGAAGGTCGGCAGGGTAGATTCACTGAAGCTTTCTTT. The whole variable domain, filled in from reference TRBV29-1 and TRBJ1-1, reads SAVISQKPSRDICQRGTSLTIQCQVDSQVTMMFWYRQQPGQSLTLIATANQGSEATYESGFVIDKFPISRPNLTFSTLTVSNMSPEDSSIYLCSVEGRQGRFTEAFFGQGTRLTVV.

This clonotype was counted only a few times. The CDR3, as DNA: TGTGCCAGCAGCTCCACTCACTGGACTCTTCGCAATGAGCAGTTCTTC. Protein: CASSSTHWTLRNEQFF. The chain links TRBV7-2 to TRBJ2-1; the D gene is possibly TRBD2 (5 bases). With 4 bases removed from V and 6 bases from J, the gap between germline ends came to 19 bases. There are 16 residues in the CDR3. CDR1 and CDR2 (germline): SGHTA, FQGNSA.

This clonotype is labeled as medium-sized (0.01 to 0.1%). The V gene is TRBV19, the J gene TRBJ2-7; D tentatively reads TRBD1 or TRBD2 (5 bases each). Trimming cost V 3 bases and J 1 base, with 7 bases left between them. The CDR3 loop spans 13 amino acids. Germline CDR1 LNHDA, CDR2 SQIVND (reference sequence). The CDR3 DNA reads TGTGCCAGTAGTATGGGGGTTTCCTACGAGCAGTACTTC. Protein sequence: CASSMGVSYEQYF.

This clonotype is deemed medium-sized. V gene TRBV15 combines with J gene TRBJ2-7, with 7 bases aligning to TRBD2. Germline CDR1 reads LNHNV; CDR2 reads YYDKDF (reference sequence). The CDR3 covers 15 residues. J was trimmed by 0 bases and V by 4 bases; bases with no gene match: 6. The CDR3 loop is CATSKLAEPSYEQYF. Written as DNA, the CDR3 is TGTGCCACCAGCAAGCTAGCGGAACCCTCCTACGAGCAGTACTTC.

By share, this clonotype ranks as medium-sized. This chain connects TRBV5-1 to TRBJ2-2, with TRBD1 identical over 9 bases. Germline values: CDR1 SGHRS, CDR2 YFSETQ. The J segment lost 2 bases and the V segment lost 6 bases, leaving 8 bases of the junction unmatched. The CDR3 has 16 residues. The CDR3 reads CASTLQGAVNTGELFF. The CDR3 nucleotides are TGCGCCAGCACCCTACAGGGGGCAGTAAACACCGGGGAGCTGTTTTTT.

The sample holds a few counts of this clonotype. This sequence joins TRBV5-6 and TRBJ2-5; 9 nucleotides match TRBD1. Germline values: CDR1 SGHDT, CDR2 YYEEEE. The V and J ends lost 0 bases and 5 bases, in that order; junction bases with no gene match: 8. The CDR3 sequence is 16 residues long. CDR3 sequence reads: CASSLAPGQGEETQYF. For the CDR3, the DNA is TGTGCCAGCAGCTTGGCCCCGGGACAGGGTGAGGAGACCCAGTACTTC.

This clonotype qualifies as medium-sized. The chain couples TRBV12-3 or TRBV12-4 to TRBJ2-1; D ambiguous. Trimming left V 2 bases short and J 3 bases short, with 8 bases between. This CDR3 has 14 residues. CDR3 DNA: TGTGCCAGCAGTTTAATGGCAGACTACAATGAGCAGTTCTTC. This translates into CASSLMADYNEQFF.

This clonotype is medium-sized within its sample. The DNA for the CDR3 is TGTGCCACTACTGGGGAAAGCAATCAGCCCCAGCATTTT. This gives the protein CATTGESNQPQHF. J is TRBJ1-5 and V is TRBV10-3, with D hard to call. Trimming removed 10 bases from V and 1 base from J, with 11 bases in between. This CDR3 has 13 residues. Germline CDR1 reads ENHRY; CDR2 reads SYGVKD.

This clonotype is medium-sized in the sample. The chain joins TRBV28 to TRBJ2-3; 8 bases fit TRBD2. Germline V CDR1 and CDR2: MDHEN, SYDVKM. The CDR3 has 19 residues. J lost 2 bases, V lost 1 base, and 14 bases had no gene match. As DNA, the CDR3 is TGTGCCAGCAGTTTATTTGGTCTCTCGGGGCGGGAGGACACAGATACGCAGTATTTT. Its protein product is CASSLFGLSGREDTDTQYF.

V usage is TRBV29-1 and J usage is TRBJ2-5; D might be TRBD1 or TRBD2, each matching 5 bases. Germline values: CDR1 SQVTM, CDR2 ANQGSEA. The CDR3 is 15 residues long. Trimming left V 4 bases short and J 4 bases short, with 19 bases between. CDR3 coding DNA: TGCAGCGTTGTAAGGGACGCGTGGGAACGAGAGACCCAGTACTTC. This gives the protein CSVVRDAWERETQYF.

This clonotype is deemed large (0.1 to 1%). The chain combines TRBV28 with TRBJ1-5, with D possibly being TRBD1 (6 bases). Looked up from germline, CDR1 is MDHEN and CDR2 is SYDVKM. Between the trimmed V and J ends, which lost 7 bases and 4 bases, there was a span of 17 bases. This CDR3 has 15 residues. In DNA form, the CDR3 reads TGTGCCAGCAAACCTCAGGGGCGAGTTAATCAGCCCCAGCATTTT. It is translated as CASKPQGRVNQPQHF.

This clonotype has only a few counts. The rearrangement links TRBV9 to TRBJ2-3; D is unresolved. Germline CDR1 is SGDLS and CDR2 is YYNGEE. The CDR3 loop spans 13 amino acids. The CDR3 region is CANLSAAADTQYF. The CDR3 nucleotides read TGTGCTAACCTCTCGGCAGCCGCGGATACGCAGTATTTT.

In its sample, this clonotype is medium-sized. This chain connects TRBV13 to TRBJ1-1; the D is unclear. Germline values: CDR1 PRHDT, CDR2 FYEKMQ (reference sequence). V lost 4 bases and J 0 bases, leaving 9 bases between the germline ends. The length of the CDR3 is 14 residues. The CDR3 region has the DNA TGTGCCAGCAGCTCGGCAAGGTTGAACACTGAAGCTTTCTTT. Its translation is CASSSARLNTEAFF.

This clonotype was observed a handful of times. V usage is TRBV28 and J usage is TRBJ2-1; 8 bases fit TRBD2. The J segment lost 6 bases and the V segment lost 4 bases, leaving 11 bases of the junction unmatched. The CDR3 runs 16 residues. The V gene's germline CDR1 is MDHEN and CDR2 SYDVKM. CDR3 sequence reads: CASSYPSLAGPNEQFF. Written as DNA, the CDR3 is TGTGCCAGCAGTTACCCTTCGTTAGCGGGGCCCAATGAGCAGTTCTTC.

Judged by abundance, this clonotype is medium-sized. The genes are TRBV5-4 and TRBJ2-5; D is unresolved. Germline loops: CDR1 SGHNT, CDR2 YYREEE (reference sequence). V lost 4 bases and J 5 bases, leaving 18 bases between the germline ends. The CDR3 has 15 residues. CDR3 residues: CASSLQQGRRETQYF. In DNA, the CDR3 is TGTGCCAGCAGCCTCCAACAAGGGCGAAGGGAGACCCAGTACTTC.

Sample share makes this clonotype medium-sized (0.01 to 0.1%). The gene calls are TRBV5-6 and TRBJ2-3; D not certain. This CDR3 has 13 residues. Germline V lookup: CDR1 SGHDT, CDR2 YYEEEE. V was shortened by 0 bases and J by 6 bases, with 8 bases between the two germline ends. CDR3 DNA: TGTGCCAGCAGCTTGGAAGAGGTTGATACGCAGTATTTT. It translates to CASSLEEVDTQYF.

The CDR3 DNA reads as TGTGCCTGGAGTGTTCAGGGGGGCCTTGAGACCCAGTACTTC. The encoded protein is CAWSVQGGLETQYF. V is TRBV30 and J is TRBJ2-5; a weak D match, TRBD1 (7 bases). Per germline, CDR1 GTSNPN and CDR2 SVGIG (reference sequence). Trimming stripped 0 bases from V and 5 bases from J, with 13 bases between. CDR3 length equals 14 residues.

This clonotype was counted a few times. The chain uses TRBV5-1 and TRBJ2-3; D gene unclear. This CDR3 spans 14 amino acids. Germline V gives CDR1 SGHRS, CDR2 YFSETQ. The V and J ends lost 0 bases and 2 bases respectively, with 7 bases between them. The DNA for the CDR3 is TGCGCCAGCAGCTTGGACCTACACACAGATACGCAGTATTTT. Protein product: CASSLDLHTDTQYF.